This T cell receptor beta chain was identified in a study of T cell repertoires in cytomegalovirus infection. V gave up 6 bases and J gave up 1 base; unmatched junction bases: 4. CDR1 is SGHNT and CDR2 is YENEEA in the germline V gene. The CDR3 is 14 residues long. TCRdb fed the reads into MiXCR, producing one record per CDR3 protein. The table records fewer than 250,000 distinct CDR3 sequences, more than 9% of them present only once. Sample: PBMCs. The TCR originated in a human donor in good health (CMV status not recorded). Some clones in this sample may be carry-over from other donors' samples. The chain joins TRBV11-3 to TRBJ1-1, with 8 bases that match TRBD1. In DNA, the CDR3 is TGTGCCAGCAGGTCAGGGGGCCAGAACACTGAAGCTTTCTTT. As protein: CASRSGGQNTEAFF.